This TCR beta chain was found in a study of T cells after posttransplantation cyclophosphamide. The study's findings and limits: Recipient CMV seropositivity and CMV reactivation strongly tracked TRB clonality. Donor-recipient repertoire similarity was low at 1-2 months, rising over year one.

The naive gate required viable CD3+CD4+ or CD3+CD8+ cells with CCR7+CD45RA+CD45RO-CD95-CD27+CD28+ phenotype. On the day of bone marrow donation, the related graft donor provided peripheral blood. In its sample, this clone was seen once. Its antigen is currently unknown. Only in-frame clones appear in the TCRdb table, and some are missing; sequencing was by immunoSEQ multiplex PCR. In the table there are 30,000 or so clones, about 89% of which are singletons. The CDR3 runs to 13 residues. V lost 4 bases to trimming and J lost 7 bases; unmatched junction nucleotides: 5. Germline V CDR1 and CDR2: MRHNA, SNTAGT.

The chain uses TRBV6-4 and TRBJ1-2; TRBD1 matches at 8 bases. The sample comprised naive CD4+ T cells sorted from PBMCs. The TCR sequence derives from a woman in her sixties or seventies in good health, CMV-negative, and a related stem cell transplant donor. The DNA for the CDR3 is TGTGCCAGCAGTGCAGGGGGCGCTTTTGGCTACACCTTC. Protein sequence: CASSAGGAFGYTF.